The 5 T cell receptor beta chains listed next were all sequenced from one sample in a study of cytomegalovirus exposure and HLA in healthy donors. Researchers ran the PCR with 60 Vbeta and 13 Jbeta primers. Method: immunoSEQ multiplex PCR; TCRdb's copy keeps in-frame clones and lacks some. Counted here are about 150,000 clones, 60% to 80% occurring once; the ten biggest clones make up 6.5% to 8%. Sequencing was performed on PBMCs. These receptors all stem from a woman aged 40-49 years in good health and CMV-seropositive.

This clone was picked up one time. The V and J genes are TRBV28 and TRBJ1-1; TRBD1 aligns across 9 bases. The V gene's germline CDR1 is MDHEN and CDR2 SYDVKM. This CDR3 has 17 residues. The V gene end was trimmed by 7 bases and the J gene end by 0 bases; junction bases not matched to a gene: 12. The CDR3 protein is CASKLSGTGRMNTEAFF. The CDR3 DNA reads as TGTGCCAGCAAGCTCTCCGGGACAGGGAGGATGAACACTGAAGCTTTCTTT.

There are a few counts of this clone. This sequence joins TRBV5-1 and TRBJ2-4, with TRBD1 matching over 7 bases. The germline gives CDR1 SGHRS, CDR2 YFSETQ. The trim removed 0 bases at V and 7 bases at J, leaving 4 bases unmatched. The CDR3 is made up of 14 amino acids. In DNA form, the CDR3 reads TGCGCCAGCAGCTTGGAGGTGACAGGGAACATTCAGTACTTC. Its translation: CASSLEVTGNIQYF.

V is TRBV6-5 and J is TRBJ2-6; a possible D gene is TRBD1 (5 bases). V shed 5 bases and J shed 2 bases, with 10 bases lying between them. Germline CDR1 is MNHEY and CDR2 is SVGAGI. The CDR3 contains 15 residues. The CDR3 protein is CASSPQGAGANVLTF. CDR3 in DNA: TGTGCCAGCAGTCCCCAAGGGGCTGGGGCCAACGTCCTGACTTTC.

V and J are TRBV6-6 and TRBJ2-1, with 7 bases aligning to TRBD2. This CDR3 has 11 amino acids. Germline loops: CDR1 MNHNY, CDR2 SVGAGI (reference sequence). The ends lost 4 bases at V and 13 bases at J; junction bases unmatched: 4. DNA of the CDR3: TGTGCCAGCAGTTGGGAGCGGGACCAGTTCTTC. Translation: CASSWERDQFF.

The V call is TRBV9, the J call TRBJ1-3, with D maybe TRBD1 (5 bases). CDR1 is SGDLS and CDR2 is YYNGEE in the germline V gene. V lost 0 bases and J 4 bases, leaving 11 bases between the germline ends. This CDR3 comprises 15 residues. CDR3 region: CASSVGPGQGNTIYF. The CDR3 DNA sequence: TGTGCCAGCAGCGTAGGACCAGGACAAGGAAACACCATATATTTT.